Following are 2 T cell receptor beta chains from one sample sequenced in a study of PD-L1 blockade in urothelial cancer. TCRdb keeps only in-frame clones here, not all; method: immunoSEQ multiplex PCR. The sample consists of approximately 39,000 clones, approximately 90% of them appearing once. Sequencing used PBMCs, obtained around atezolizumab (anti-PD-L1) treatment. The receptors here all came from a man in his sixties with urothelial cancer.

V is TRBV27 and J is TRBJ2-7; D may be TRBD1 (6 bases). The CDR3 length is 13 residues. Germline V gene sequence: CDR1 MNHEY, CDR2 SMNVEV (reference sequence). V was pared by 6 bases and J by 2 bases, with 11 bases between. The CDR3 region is CASRRQATYEQYF. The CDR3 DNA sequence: TGTGCCAGCAGGCGACAGGCAACCTACGAGCAGTACTTC.

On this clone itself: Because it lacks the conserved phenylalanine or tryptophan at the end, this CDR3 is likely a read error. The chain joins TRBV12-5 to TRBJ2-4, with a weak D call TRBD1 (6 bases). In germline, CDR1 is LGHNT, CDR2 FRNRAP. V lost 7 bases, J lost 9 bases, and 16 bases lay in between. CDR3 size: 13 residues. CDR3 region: CASETDSEIIQYL. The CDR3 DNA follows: TGTGCTAGTGAGACGGACAGCGAGATCATTCAGTACCTC.